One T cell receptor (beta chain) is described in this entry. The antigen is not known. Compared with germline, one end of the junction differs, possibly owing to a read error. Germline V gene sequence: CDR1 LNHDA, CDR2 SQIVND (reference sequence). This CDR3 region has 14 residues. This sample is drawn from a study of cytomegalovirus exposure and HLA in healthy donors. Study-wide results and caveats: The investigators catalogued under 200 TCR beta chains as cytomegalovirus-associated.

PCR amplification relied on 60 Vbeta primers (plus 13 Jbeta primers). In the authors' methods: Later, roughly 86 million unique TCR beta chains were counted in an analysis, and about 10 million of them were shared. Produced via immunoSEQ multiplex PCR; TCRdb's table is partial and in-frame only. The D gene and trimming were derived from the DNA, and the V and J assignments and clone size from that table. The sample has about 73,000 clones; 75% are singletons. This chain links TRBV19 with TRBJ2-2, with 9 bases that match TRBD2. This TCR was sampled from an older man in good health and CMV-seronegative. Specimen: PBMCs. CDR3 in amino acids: CASRIAGDTGELFF. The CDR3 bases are TGTGCCAGTAGAATAGCGGGGGACACCGGGGAGCTGTTTTTT.